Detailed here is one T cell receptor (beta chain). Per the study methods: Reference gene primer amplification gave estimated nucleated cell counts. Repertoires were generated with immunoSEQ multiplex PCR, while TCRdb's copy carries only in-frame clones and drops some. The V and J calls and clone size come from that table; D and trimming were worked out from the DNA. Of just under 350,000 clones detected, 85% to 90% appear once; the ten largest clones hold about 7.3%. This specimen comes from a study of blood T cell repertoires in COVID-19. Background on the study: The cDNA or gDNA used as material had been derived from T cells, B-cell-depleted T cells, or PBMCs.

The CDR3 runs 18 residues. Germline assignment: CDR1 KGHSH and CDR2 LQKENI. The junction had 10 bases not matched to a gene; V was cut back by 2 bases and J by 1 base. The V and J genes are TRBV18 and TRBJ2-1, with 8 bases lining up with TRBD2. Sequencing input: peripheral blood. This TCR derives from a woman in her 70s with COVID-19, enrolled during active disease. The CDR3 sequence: CASSPERRGDPSYNEQFF. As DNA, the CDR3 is TGTGCCAGCTCACCAGAGCGGCGGGGGGATCCTTCCTACAATGAGCAGTTCTTC.